Presented here are 6 T cell receptor beta chains from one specimen sequenced in a study of T cell repertoires in cytomegalovirus infection. Antigens for these TCRs are unknown. TCRdb re-called the reads through MiXCR, storing one row per CDR3 protein. Here the sample spans about 570,000 distinct CDR3 sequences, around two fifths being singletons. The specimen comprised cultured PBMCs, sampled from culture after CMV antigen stimulation. The receptor source for this set is a human donor in good health (CMV status not recorded). Some clones in this sample may be carry-over from other donors' samples.

The rearrangement joins TRBV19 to TRBJ1-1; 8 bases agree with TRBD1. With 3 bases clipped from V and 5 bases from J, the junction kept 8 bases outside the gene matches. Germline values: CDR1 LNHDA, CDR2 SQIVND (reference sequence). CDR3 length: 15 amino acids. CDR3 nucleotide sequence: TGTGCCAGTAGTATCGGCCGGACAGGGCGGACTGAAGCTTTCTTT. This translates into CASSIGRTGRTEAFF.

Ten or more counts support this clonotype. The rearrangement links TRBV7-8 to TRBJ1-1; TRBD1 is a possible D gene (6 bases). The germline V gene has CDR1 SGHVS and CDR2 FQNEAQ. V lost 3 bases and J lost 1, with 9 bases in between. The CDR3 runs 14 residues. CDR3 sequence: CASSFGGPNTEAFF. The CDR3 coding sequence is TGTGCCAGCAGCTTTGGGGGGCCGAACACTGAAGCTTTCTTT.

The chain couples TRBV7-2 to TRBJ1-2, with D possibly matching TRBD1 (6 bases). The CDR3 spans 12 residues. Germline assignment: CDR1 SGHTA and CDR2 FQGNSA. V lost 5 bases and J 7 bases, leaving 11 bases between the germline ends. The DNA of the CDR3 is TGTGCCAGCAGCGCAGACAGGTCTGGCTACACCTTC. It specifies CASSADRSGYTF.

This clonotype was seen more than once but under ten times. V usage is TRBV11-2 and J usage is TRBJ1-2, with TRBD1 as a possible D gene (5 bases). CDR1 and CDR2 from the germline V gene are SGHAT and FQNNGV. Trimming pared 5 bases from V and 5 bases from J, leaving 15 bases between. There are 14 residues in the CDR3. The chain's CDR3 is CASSLGHQGYGYTF. As DNA, the CDR3 is TGTGCCAGCAGCCTGGGGCATCAGGGTTATGGCTACACCTTC.

This clonotype was seen a few times. The genes are TRBV7-2 and TRBJ2-3; 11 bases are shared with TRBD2. Germline-derived CDR1 and CDR2 are SGHTA and FQGNSA. CDR3 length equals 16 residues. After removal of 5 bases from V and 2 bases from J, the junction contained 6 bases not matched to a gene. CDR3 DNA sequence: TGTGCCAGCAGCCAGAGACTAGCGGGAACCACAGATACGCAGTATTTT. Residues: CASSQRLAGTTDTQYF.

This clonotype was seen a handful of times. The chain joins TRBV12-3 or TRBV12-4 to TRBJ1-5; no firm D call. The V and J ends lost 1 base and 3 bases respectively, with 19 bases between them. This CDR3 region has 18 residues. The CDR3 sequence: CASSLVIRRGRANQPQHF. CDR3 sequence (DNA): TGTGCCAGCAGTTTAGTCATCAGGCGAGGGAGAGCCAATCAGCCCCAGCATTTT.